Each of the 6 T cell receptor beta chains below was sequenced from the same sample in a study of early T cells in non-severe SARS-CoV-2 infection (dated by TCRdb to about 2021). Library preparation employed 5' RACE. TCRdb shows the sequencer as NextSeq 500. TCRdb reanalyzed the raw reads on its own, using fastp at Q25 for trimming and MiXCR for clone calling, and kept in-frame beta chains. Rows merge per CDR3 protein into single entries with the most common DNA and genes. Within this sample are roughly 51,000 distinct CDR3 sequences, with roughly 6.5% of them counted one time only. Over 2.5% of the sample belongs to the ten largest clones. The specimen was whole blood, collected at baseline. These receptors originate from an adult who was a healthcare worker with PCR-confirmed SARS-CoV-2 infection or an uninfected control (not recorded which).

This clonotype occurred many times. This rearrangement joins TRBV20-1 to TRBJ1-1; a possible D gene is TRBD1 (5 bases). The germline CDR1 and CDR2 sequences are DFQATT and SNEGSKA (reference sequence). The V gene lost 5 bases and the J gene lost 4 bases, with 17 bases spanning the gap. The CDR3 extends over 14 amino acids. The CDR3, as DNA: TGCAGTGCTCCACACGTGGGGCGGGGCACTGAAGCTTTCTTT. It translates to CSAPHVGRGTEAFF.

This clonotype was found a few times. The rearrangement links TRBV19 to TRBJ2-3; D unclear. V lost 7 bases and J 3 bases, leaving 14 bases between the germline ends. The CDR3 has 14 amino acids. CDR1 LNHDA and CDR2 SQIVND come from the germline V gene (reference sequence). The CDR3 region has the DNA TGTGCCAGTACCCCCGGGCGTGGTACAGATACGCAGTATTTT. Protein sequence: CASTPGRGTDTQYF.

This clonotype was found many times. The V call is TRBV5-1, the J call TRBJ1-1; 7 bases map to TRBD1. This CDR3 is 14 amino acids long. Losses at the gene ends were 2 bases for V and 2 bases for J; bases not matched to a gene: 3. Looked up from germline, CDR1 is SGHRS and CDR2 is YFSETQ. CDR3 residues: CASSFGQANTEAFF. CDR3 DNA: TGCGCCAGCAGCTTTGGACAGGCCAACACTGAAGCTTTCTTT. The full variable domain, rest sourced from reference TRBV5-1 and TRBJ1-1, is KAGVTQTPRYLIKTRGQQVTLSCSPISGHRSVSWYQQTPGQGLQFLFEYFSETQRNKGNFPGRFSGRQFSNSRSEMNVSTLELGDSALYLCASSFGQANTEAFFGQGTRLTVV.

The chain carries TRBV7-6 and TRBJ1-6, with D unclear. CDR1 is SGHVS, CDR2 FNYEAQ, per germline. V was shortened by 1 base and J by 9 bases, with 13 bases between the two germline ends. This CDR3 region has 15 residues. In DNA, the CDR3 is TGTGCCAGCAGCTTAGTACGGGAGTCGGGTTCACCCCTCCACTTT. It is translated as CASSLVRESGSPLHF.

Many counts were recorded for this clonotype. J is TRBJ1-1 and V is TRBV6-6; D not certain. Per germline, CDR1 MNHNY and CDR2 SVGAGI (reference sequence). This CDR3 comprises 17 residues. V lost 2 bases to trimming and J lost 1 base, with 17 bases between them. CDR3 in amino acids: CASSYILIGSQNTEAFF. As DNA, the CDR3 is TGTGCCAGCAGTTACATTCTTATCGGGTCTCAGAACACTGAAGCTTTCTTT.

The V gene is TRBV7-9, the J gene TRBJ2-3; perhaps TRBD2 as D (7 bases). The ends were cut back, 7 bases at V and 3 bases at J, with 20 bases in the middle. The V gene's germline CDR1 is SEHNR and CDR2 FQNEAQ (reference sequence). CDR3 length: 16 residues. The CDR3 sequence is CASNQEGGPLTDTQYF. CDR3 in DNA: TGTGCCAGCAACCAGGAGGGGGGGCCGCTAACAGATACGCAGTATTTT.